Sequencing of this T cell receptor beta chain was carried out in a study of blood T cell repertoires in COVID-19. Using immunoSEQ multiplex PCR, the repertoire was profiled, and TCRdb retains in-frame clones only, with some absent. The table has some 150,000 clones, about 80% seen once; the top ten hold under 3%. Germline V lookup: CDR1 LNHDA, CDR2 SQIVND (reference sequence). This CDR3 spans 17 amino acids. V was clipped by 3 bases and J by 0 bases, with 14 bases between them. This clone was counted once. The TCR was taken from a human donor with acute or convalescent COVID-19. The donor label of this sample is uncertain. The sequencing sample was made of peripheral blood. The J gene is TRBJ2-2, the V gene TRBV19, with a weak D call TRBD1 (6 bases). The CDR3 region has the DNA TGTGCCAGTAGTATCAGAGGTACAGGGCCGAACACCGGGGAGCTGTTTTTT. Translated: CASSIRGTGPNTGELFF.